The present T cell receptor (beta chain) was sequenced within a study of a mutant IDH1 vaccine in newly diagnosed glioma. The overall study: The start of vaccination came 4-6 weeks after radiotherapy alone, or with temozolomide cycles. Treated patients had a mean age of approximately 40 years and a sex split that was approximately 62% male and roughly 40% female. Study outcomes and limitations: The vaccine induced immune responses, and these occurred in over 90% of patients. Among top peripheral T cell clonotypes, changes seemed unrelated to pseudoprogression.

This clone showed up just once. Its antigen remains unidentified. Germline V CDR1 and CDR2: LNHDA, SQIVND (reference sequence). The V gene lost 0 bases and the J gene lost 7 bases, with 15 bases spanning the gap. This CDR3 has 16 amino acids. Method: immunoSEQ multiplex PCR; TCRdb's copy keeps in-frame clones and lacks some. The sample contains roughly 34,000 clones, around nine tenths of which appear only once. Time point in this sample: week 47, end of study. Doses comprised 300 ug of mutant IDH1 20-mer peptide each, plus topical imiquimod. The chain uses TRBV19 and TRBJ1-4; D might be TRBD1 (6 bases). This receptor was identified in a woman aged 25 to 45 with glioma. The sample was PBMCs, taken from a glioma patient whose treatment included an IDH1 peptide vaccine. CDR3 sequence reads: CASSIDLQGMGEKLFF. CDR3 sequence (DNA): TGTGCCAGTAGTATAGATCTACAGGGTATGGGTGAAAAACTGTTTTTT.